Only one count was recorded for the clone carrying this T cell receptor beta chain. Its antigen is not identified. The PCR employed 60 Vbeta primers together with 13 Jbeta primers. TCRdb's copy holds only in-frame clones and misses some; the assay was immunoSEQ multiplex PCR. The sample consists of approximately 150,000 clones, roughly four fifths of them appearing once. The CDR3 has 16 residues. V gave up 7 bases and J gave up 6 bases; unmatched junction bases: 15. Germline V gene lookup returns CDR1 SGHRS and CDR2 YFSETQ. The data originate from a study of cytomegalovirus exposure and HLA in healthy donors. As for the study in general: About 85 million unique TCRs from HLA-typed donors were held in an early release of data.

The study, taken as a whole, reports: In a later analysis, 15,000 to 20,000 TCR beta sequences were associated with HLA alleles at 0.05 false discovery rate. Later analysis associated a missense DCLRE1C variant with TCR beta V- and J-gene trimming. Some V segments could not be told apart, so they were left out, TRBV6-2 and TRBV6-3 among them.

J is TRBJ2-7 and V is TRBV5-1; TRBD2 matches 11 bases. The clonotype originates from a female donor in good health and CMV-seronegative. Sequenced material: PBMCs. The DNA for the CDR3 is TGCGCCAGCGTTCGAGACCCCGGGACTAGCGGTCGCGAGCAGTACTTC. Translated: CASVRDPGTSGREQYF.